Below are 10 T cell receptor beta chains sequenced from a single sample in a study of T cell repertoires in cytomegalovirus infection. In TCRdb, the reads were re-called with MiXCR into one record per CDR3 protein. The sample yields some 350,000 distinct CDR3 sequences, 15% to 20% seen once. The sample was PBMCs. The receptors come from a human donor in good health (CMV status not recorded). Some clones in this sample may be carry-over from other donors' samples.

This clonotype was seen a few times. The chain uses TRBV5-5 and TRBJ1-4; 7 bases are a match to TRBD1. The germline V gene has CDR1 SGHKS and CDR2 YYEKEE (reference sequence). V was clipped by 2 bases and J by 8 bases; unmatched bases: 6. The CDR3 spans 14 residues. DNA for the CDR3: TGTGCCAGCAGCTTCGAGGGGGCCGGGGAAAAACTGTTTTTT. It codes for CASSFEGAGEKLFF.

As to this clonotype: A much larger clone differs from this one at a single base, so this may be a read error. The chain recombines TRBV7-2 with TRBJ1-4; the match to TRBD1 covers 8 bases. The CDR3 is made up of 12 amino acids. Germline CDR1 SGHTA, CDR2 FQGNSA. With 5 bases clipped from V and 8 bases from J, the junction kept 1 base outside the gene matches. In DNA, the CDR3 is TGTACCAGCAGCCAGGGGGCCGAAAAACTGTTTTTT. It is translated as CTSSQGAEKLFF.

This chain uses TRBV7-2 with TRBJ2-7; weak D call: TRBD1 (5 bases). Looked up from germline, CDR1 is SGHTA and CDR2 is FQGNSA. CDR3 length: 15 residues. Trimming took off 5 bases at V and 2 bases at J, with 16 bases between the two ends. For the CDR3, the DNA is TGTGCCAGCAGCCTAAACCAGGGTAAGACCTACGAGCAGTACTTC. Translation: CASSLNQGKTYEQYF. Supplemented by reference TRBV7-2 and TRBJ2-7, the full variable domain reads GAGVSQSPSNKVTEKGKDVELRCDPISGHTALYWYRQSLGQGLEFLIYFQGNSAPDKSGLPSDRFSAERTGGSVSTLTIQRTQQEDSAVYLCASSLNQGKTYEQYFGPGTRLTVT.

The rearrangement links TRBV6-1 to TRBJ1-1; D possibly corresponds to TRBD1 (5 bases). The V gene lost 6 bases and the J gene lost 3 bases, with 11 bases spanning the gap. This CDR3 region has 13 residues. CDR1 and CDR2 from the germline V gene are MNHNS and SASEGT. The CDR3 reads CASSPGPHTEAFF. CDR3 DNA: TGTGCCAGCAGCCCAGGGCCCCACACTGAAGCTTTCTTT.

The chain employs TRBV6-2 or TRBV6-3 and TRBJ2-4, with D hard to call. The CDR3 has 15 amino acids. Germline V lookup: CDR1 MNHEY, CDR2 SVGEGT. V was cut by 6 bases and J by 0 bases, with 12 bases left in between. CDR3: CASSPSLIAKNIQYF. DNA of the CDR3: TGTGCCAGCAGCCCATCCCTAATAGCCAAAAACATTCAGTACTTC.

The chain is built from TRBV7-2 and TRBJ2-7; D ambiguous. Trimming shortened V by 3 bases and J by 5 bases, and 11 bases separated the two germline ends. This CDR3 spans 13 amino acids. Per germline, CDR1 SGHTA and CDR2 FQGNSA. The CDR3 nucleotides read TGTGCCAGCAGCTTCCCCCGCGGCCACGAGCAGTACTTC. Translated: CASSFPRGHEQYF. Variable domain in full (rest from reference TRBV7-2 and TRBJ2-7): GAGVSQSPSNKVTEKGKDVELRCDPISGHTALYWYRQSLGQGLEFLIYFQGNSAPDKSGLPSDRFSAERTGGSVSTLTIQRTQQEDSAVYLCASSFPRGHEQYFGPGTRLTVT.

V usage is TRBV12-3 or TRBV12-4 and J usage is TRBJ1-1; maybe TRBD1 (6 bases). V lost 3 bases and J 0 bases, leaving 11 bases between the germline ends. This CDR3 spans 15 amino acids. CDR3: CASSFQGSVNTEAFF. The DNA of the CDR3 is TGTGCCAGCAGTTTCCAGGGGTCCGTGAACACTGAAGCTTTCTTT.

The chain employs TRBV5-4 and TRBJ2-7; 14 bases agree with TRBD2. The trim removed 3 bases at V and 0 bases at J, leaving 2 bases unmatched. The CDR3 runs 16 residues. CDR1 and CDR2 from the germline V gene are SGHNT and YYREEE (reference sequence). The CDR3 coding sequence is TGTGCCAGCAGCTGGGGGACTAGCGGGGGCTCCTACGAGCAGTACTTC. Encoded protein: CASSWGTSGGSYEQYF.

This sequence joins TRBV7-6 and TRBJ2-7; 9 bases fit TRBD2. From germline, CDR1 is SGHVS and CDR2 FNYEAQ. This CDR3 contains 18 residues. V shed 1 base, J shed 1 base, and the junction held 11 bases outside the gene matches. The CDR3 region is CASSLGGREGVRSYEQYF. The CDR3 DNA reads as TGTGCCAGCAGCTTAGGTGGGCGGGAGGGTGTTCGGTCCTACGAGCAGTACTTC.

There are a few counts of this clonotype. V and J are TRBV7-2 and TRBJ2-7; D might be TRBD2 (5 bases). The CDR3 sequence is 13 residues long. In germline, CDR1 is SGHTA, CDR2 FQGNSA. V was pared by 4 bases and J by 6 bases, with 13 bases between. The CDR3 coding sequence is TGTGCCAGCAGCTCGGACTCTCCCTCCGAGCAGTACTTC. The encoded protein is CASSSDSPSEQYF.